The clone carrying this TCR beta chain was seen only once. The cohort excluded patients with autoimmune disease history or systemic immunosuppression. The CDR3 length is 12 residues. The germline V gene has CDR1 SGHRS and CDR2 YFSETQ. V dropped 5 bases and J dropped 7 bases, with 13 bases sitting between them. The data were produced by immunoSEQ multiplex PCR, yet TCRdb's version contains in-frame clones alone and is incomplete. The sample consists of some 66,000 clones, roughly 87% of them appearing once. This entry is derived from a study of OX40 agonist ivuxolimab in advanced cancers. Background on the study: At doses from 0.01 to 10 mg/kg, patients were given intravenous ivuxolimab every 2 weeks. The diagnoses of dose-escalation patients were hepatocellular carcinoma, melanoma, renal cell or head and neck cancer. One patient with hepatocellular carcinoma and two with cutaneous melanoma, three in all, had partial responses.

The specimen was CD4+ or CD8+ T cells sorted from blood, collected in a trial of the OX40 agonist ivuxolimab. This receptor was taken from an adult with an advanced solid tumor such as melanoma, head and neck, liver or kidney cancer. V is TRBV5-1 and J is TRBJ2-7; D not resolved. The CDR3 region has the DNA TGCGCCAGCAGTTTTGATGTGAGGGAGCAGTACTTC. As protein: CASSFDVREQYF. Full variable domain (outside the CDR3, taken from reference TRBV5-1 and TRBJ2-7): KAGVTQTPRYLIKTRGQQVTLSCSPISGHRSVSWYQQTPGQGLQFLFEYFSETQRNKGNFPGRFSGRQFSNSRSEMNVSTLELGDSALYLCASSFDVREQYFGPGTRLTVT.